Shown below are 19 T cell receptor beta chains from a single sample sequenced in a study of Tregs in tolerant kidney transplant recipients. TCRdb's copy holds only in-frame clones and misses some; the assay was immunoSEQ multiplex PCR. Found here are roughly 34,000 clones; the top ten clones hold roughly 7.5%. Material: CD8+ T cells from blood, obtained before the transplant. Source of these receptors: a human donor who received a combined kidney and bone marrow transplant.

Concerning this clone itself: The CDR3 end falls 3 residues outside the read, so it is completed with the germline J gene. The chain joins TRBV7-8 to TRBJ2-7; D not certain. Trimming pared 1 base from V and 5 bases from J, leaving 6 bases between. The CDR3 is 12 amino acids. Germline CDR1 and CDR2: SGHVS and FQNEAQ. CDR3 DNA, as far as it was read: TGTGCCAGCAGCTTAGGGAGCGACGAG. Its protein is CASSLGSDE. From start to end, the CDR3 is CASSLGSDEQYF.

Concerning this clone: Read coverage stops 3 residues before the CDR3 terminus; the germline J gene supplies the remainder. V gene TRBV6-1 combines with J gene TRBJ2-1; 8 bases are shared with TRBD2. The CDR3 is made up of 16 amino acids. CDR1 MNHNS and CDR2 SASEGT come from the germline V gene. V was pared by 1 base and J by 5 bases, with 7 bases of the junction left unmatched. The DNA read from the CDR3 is TGTGCCAGCAGTGAAGAGGGACTAGTAATACACAATGAG. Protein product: CASSEEGLVIHNE. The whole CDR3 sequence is CASSEEGLVIHNEQFF.

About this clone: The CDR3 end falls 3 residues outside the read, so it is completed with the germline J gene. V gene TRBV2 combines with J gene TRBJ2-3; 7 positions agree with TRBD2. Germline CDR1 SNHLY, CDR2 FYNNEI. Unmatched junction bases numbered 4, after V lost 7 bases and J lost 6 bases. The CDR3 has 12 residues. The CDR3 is CASMRGMDTQYF. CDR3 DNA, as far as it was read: TGTGCCAGCATGCGGGGGATGGATACG.

The CDR3 is CASSLVKSGSVDEQYF. Partial CDR3 DNA: TGTGCCAGCAGCTTAGTCAAAAGCGGGAGTGTCGACGAG. The chain carries TRBV13 and TRBJ2-7; 8 positions agree with TRBD2. The read falls 3 residues short of the CDR3 end, and the missing part is taken from the germline J gene. From germline, CDR1 is PRHDT and CDR2 FYEKMQ (reference sequence). This CDR3 contains 16 residues. With 1 base clipped from V and 5 bases from J, the junction kept 10 bases outside the gene matches.

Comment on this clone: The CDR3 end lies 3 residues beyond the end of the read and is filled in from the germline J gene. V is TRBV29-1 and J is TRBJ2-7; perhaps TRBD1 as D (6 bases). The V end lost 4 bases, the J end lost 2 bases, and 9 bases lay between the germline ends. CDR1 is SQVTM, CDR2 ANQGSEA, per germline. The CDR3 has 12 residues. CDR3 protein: CSVGGTTYEQYF. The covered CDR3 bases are TGCAGCGTTGGGGGGACAACCTACGAG.

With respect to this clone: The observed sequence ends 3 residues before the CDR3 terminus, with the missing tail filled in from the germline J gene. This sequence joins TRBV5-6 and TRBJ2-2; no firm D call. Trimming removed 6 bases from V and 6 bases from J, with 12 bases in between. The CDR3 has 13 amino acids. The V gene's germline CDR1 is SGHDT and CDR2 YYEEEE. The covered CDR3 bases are TGTGCCAGCACCCTACCGGGTGCCGGGGAG. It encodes CASTLPGAGE. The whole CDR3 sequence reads CASTLPGAGELFF.

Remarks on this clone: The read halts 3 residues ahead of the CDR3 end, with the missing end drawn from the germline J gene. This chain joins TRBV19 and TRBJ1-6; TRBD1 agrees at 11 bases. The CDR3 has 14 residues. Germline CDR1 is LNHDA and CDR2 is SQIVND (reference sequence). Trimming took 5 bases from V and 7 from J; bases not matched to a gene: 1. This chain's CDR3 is CASSWDRGNSPLHF. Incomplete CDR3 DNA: TGTGCCAGTAGTTGGGACAGGGGGAATTCACCC.

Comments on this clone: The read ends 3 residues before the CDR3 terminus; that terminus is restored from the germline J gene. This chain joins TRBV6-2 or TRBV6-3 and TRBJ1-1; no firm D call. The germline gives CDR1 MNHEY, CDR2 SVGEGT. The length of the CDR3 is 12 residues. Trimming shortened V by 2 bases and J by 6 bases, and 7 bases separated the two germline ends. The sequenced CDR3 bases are TGTGCCAGCAGTTACGCCCAGGCTGAA. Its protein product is CASSYAQAE. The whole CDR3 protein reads CASSYAQAEAFF.

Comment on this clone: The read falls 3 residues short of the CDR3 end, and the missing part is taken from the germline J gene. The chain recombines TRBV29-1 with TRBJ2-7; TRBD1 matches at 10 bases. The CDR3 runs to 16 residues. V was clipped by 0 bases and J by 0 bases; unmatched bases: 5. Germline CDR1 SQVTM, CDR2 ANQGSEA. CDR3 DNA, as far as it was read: TGCAGCGTTGAAGATCTAGGGACAGGGGACTCCTACGAG. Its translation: CSVEDLGTGDSYE. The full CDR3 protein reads CSVEDLGTGDSYEQYF.

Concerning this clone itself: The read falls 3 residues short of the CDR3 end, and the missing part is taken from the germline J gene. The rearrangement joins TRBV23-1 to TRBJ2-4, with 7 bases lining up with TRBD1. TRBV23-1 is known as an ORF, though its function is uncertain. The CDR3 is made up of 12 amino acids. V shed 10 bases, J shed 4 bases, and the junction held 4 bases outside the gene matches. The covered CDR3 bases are TGCGCCACCTCGACAGGGAAAAACATT. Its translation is CATSTGKNI. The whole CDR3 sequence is CATSTGKNIQYF.

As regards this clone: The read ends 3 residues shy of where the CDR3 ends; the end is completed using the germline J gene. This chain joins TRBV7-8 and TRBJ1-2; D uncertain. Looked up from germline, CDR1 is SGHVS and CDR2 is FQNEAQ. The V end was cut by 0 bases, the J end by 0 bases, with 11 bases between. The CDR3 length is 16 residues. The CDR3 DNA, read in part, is TGTGCCAGCAGCTTAGCGCCTTACAGTCCTAACTATGGC. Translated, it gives CASSLAPYSPNYG. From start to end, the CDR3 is CASSLAPYSPNYGYTF. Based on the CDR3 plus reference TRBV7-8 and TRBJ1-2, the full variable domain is GAGVSQSPRYKVAKRGQDVALRCDPISGHVSLFWYQQALGQGPEFLTYFQNEAQLDKSGLPSDRFFAERPEGSVSTLKIQRTQQEDSAVYLCASSLAPYSPNYGYTFGSGTRLTVV.

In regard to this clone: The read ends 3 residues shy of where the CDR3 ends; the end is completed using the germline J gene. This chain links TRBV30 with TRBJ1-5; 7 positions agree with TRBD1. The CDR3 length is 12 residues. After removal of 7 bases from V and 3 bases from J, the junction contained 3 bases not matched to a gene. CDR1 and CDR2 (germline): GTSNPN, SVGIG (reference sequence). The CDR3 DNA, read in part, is TGTGCCTTGGGACAGCTCAATCAGCCC. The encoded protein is CALGQLNQP. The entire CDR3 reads CALGQLNQPQHF. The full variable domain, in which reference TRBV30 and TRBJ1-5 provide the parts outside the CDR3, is SQTIHQWPATLVQPVGSPLSLECTVEGTSNPNLYWYRQAAGRGLQLLFYSVGIGQISSEVPQNLSASRPQDRQFILSSKKLLLSDSGFYLCALGQLNQPQHFGDGTRLSIL.

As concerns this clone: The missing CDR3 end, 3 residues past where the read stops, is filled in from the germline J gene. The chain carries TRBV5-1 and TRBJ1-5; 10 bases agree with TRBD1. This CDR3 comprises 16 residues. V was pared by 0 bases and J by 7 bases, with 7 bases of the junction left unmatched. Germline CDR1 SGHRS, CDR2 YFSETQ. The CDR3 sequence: CASSLVGTGEGQPQHF. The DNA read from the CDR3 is TGCGCCAGCAGCTTGGTCGGGACAGGGGAGGGACAGCCC.

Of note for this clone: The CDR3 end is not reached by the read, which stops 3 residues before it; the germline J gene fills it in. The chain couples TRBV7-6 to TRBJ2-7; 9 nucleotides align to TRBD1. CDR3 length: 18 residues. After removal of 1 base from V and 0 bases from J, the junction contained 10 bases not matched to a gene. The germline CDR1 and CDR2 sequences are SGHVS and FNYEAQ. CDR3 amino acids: CASSLGEAGTGSSYEQYF. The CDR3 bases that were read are TGTGCCAGCAGCTTAGGGGAGGCAGGGACAGGGAGCTCCTACGAG.

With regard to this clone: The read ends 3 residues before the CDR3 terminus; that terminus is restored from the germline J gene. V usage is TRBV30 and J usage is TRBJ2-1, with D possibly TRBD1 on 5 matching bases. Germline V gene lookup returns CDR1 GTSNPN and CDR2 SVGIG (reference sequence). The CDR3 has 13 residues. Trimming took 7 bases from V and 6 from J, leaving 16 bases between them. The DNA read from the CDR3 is TGTGCCTTATCCCCCGGGCAGGGCAATGAG. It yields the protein CALSPGQGNE. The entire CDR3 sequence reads CALSPGQGNEQFF. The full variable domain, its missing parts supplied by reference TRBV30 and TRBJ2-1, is SQTIHQWPATLVQPVGSPLSLECTVEGTSNPNLYWYRQAAGRGLQLLFYSVGIGQISSEVPQNLSASRPQDRQFILSSKKLLLSDSGFYLCALSPGQGNEQFFGPGTRLTVL.

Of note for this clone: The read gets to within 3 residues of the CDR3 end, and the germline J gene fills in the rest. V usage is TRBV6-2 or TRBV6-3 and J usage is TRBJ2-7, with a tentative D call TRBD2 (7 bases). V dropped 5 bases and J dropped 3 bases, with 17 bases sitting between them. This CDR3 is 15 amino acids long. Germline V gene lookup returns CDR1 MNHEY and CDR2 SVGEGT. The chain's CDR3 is CASSHREGSNYEQYF. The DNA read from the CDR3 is TGTGCCAGCAGTCACAGGGAGGGAAGCAACTACGAG.

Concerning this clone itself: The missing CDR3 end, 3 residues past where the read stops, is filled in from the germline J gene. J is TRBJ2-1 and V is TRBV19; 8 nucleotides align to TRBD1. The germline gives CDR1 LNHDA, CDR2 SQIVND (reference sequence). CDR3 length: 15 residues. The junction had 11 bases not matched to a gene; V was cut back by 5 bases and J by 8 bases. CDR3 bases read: TGTGCCAGTAGTGCGTGGACAGGGTATTTGGATGAG. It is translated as CASSAWTGYLDE. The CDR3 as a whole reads CASSAWTGYLDEQFF.

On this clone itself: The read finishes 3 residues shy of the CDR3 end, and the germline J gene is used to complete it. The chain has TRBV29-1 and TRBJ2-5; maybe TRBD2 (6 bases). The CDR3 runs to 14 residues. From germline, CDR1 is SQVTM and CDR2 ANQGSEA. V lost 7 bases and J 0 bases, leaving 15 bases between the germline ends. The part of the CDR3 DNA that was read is TGCAGCGCCGAAGGGACTGCGTACCAAGAGACC. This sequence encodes CSAEGTAYQET. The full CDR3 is CSAEGTAYQETQYF.

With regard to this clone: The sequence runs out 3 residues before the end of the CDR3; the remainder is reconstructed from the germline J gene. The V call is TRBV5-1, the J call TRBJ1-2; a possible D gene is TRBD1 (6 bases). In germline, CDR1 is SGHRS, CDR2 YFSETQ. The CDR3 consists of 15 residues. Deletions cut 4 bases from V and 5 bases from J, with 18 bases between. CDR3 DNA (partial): TGCGCCAGCAGCCAAAATCGACAGGATCGATATGGC. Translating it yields CASSQNRQDRYG. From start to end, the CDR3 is CASSQNRQDRYGYTF. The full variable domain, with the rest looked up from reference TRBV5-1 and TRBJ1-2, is KAGVTQTPRYLIKTRGQQVTLSCSPISGHRSVSWYQQTPGQGLQFLFEYFSETQRNKGNFPGRFSGRQFSNSRSEMNVSTLELGDSALYLCASSQNRQDRYGYTFGSGTRLTVV.